This T cell receptor beta chain originates from a study of siplizumab effects on memory and regulatory T cells. Remarks on this clone: Antigen: not known.

Profiling relied on immunoSEQ multiplex PCR, and the TCRdb table lists in-frame clones only, not all of them. Altogether fewer than 70,000 clones are present, approximately 89% being singletons, with the ten largest covering 1.7%. Study conclusions and caveats: Most alloreactive clones went unmapped to unstimulated subsets; only a minor fraction mapped. The Treg-derived share of mappable alloreactive CD4+ clones averaged roughly 64% with siplizumab and approximately 27% in controls.

Germline assignment: CDR1 SGHNT and CDR2 YYREEE (reference sequence). This CDR3 has 16 amino acids. Trimming took 5 bases from V and 4 from J, leaving 21 bases between them. Sequencing used Tregs sorted from blood. This chain links TRBV5-4 with TRBJ1-1, with D perhaps TRBD1 (5 bases). This receptor was obtained from a human donor in good health. In DNA, the CDR3 is TGTGCCAGCAGTGACCGCGGGGCACTGGCGGGCACTGAAGCTTTCTTT. This gives the protein CASSDRGALAGTEAFF.